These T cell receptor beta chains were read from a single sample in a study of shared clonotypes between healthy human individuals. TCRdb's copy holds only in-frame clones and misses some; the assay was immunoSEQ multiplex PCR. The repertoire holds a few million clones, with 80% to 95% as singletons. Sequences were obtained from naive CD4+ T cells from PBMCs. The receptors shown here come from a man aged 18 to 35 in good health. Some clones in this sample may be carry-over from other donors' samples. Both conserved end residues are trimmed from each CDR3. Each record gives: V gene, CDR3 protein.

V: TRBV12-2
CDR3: ASRLDRVPPDTQY

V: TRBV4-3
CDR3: ASSQDFGTGTYEQC

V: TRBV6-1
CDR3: ASSGGYEQY

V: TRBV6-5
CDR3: ASSYGGNEQF

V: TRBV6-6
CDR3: ASSYGRSLDEQY

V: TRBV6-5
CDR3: ASSYSRGTEAF

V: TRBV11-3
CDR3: ASSLAGTSGRDTQY

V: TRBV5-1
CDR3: ASRPGTGDEKLF

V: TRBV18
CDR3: ASSPLLGEGNTEAF

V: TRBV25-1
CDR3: ASSEIGPGNTEAF

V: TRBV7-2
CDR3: ASSLAADTQY

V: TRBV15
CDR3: ATSRDPRLSGRETDTQY

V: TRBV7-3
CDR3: ASSLPLDRPRQF

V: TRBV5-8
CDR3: ASSSGLANTDTQY

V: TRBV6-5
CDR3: ASKGRDSTNEKLF

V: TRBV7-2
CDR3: ASSRQGYNEQF

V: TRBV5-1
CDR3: ASSLGSGASYNEQF

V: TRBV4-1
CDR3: ASSQDASGRTGELF

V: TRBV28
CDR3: ASTAARGSAYEQY

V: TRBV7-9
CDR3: ASSLYGSGFTDTQY

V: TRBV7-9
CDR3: ASSPWTSGRADTQY

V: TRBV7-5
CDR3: ARSFNRLAERYEQY

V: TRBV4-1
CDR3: ASSLGGREYNEQF

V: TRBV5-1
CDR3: ASGKSSGTLTRSNYGYT

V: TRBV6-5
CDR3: ASSSTSVSNQPQH

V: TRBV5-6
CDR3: ASSLVPGRGDTEAF

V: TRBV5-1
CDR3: ASSLAQGFYEQY

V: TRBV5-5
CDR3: ASSLALGQSPH

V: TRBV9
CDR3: ASTPLTSGLWNEQF

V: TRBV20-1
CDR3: SARPYTEAF

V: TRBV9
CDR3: ASSVLVPYPGNQPQH

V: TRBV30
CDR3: AWSPTGNQPQH

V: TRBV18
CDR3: ASSPGINAAEAF

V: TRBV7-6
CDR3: ASSLGTSGTYNEQF

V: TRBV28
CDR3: ASRNLGGVGYT

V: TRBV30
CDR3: AWRVPAGTDTQY

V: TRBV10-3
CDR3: ATRASNQPQH

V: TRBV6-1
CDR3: ASSVKSGAGNTIY

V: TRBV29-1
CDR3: SVTGLHSAGELF

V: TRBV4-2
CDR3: ASSQPTSGENNEQF

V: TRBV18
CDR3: ASSPPSGSFNEQF

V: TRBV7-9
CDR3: ASSSLNSPGKLF

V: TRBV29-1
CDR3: SVARWDGETQY

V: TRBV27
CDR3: ASSLYRDQPQH

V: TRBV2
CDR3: ASRAGLSTDTQY

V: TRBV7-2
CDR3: ASSGRTGGEDYT

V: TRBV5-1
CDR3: ASSREGRETQY

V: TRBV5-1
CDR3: ASSLTGQNEKLF

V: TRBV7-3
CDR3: ASSLTGTTAYNEQF

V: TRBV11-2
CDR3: ASQGSTEAF

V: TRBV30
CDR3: AWSPLKETQY

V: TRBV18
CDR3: ASQSDGDNSPLH

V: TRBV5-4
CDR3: ASSWGLREATPDTDTQY

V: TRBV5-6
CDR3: ASSLSGAGTNEKLF

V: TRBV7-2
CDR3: ASSFRHPNQPQH

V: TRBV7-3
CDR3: ASSFLGGGNPSEQF

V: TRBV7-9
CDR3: ASSLETLYYGYT